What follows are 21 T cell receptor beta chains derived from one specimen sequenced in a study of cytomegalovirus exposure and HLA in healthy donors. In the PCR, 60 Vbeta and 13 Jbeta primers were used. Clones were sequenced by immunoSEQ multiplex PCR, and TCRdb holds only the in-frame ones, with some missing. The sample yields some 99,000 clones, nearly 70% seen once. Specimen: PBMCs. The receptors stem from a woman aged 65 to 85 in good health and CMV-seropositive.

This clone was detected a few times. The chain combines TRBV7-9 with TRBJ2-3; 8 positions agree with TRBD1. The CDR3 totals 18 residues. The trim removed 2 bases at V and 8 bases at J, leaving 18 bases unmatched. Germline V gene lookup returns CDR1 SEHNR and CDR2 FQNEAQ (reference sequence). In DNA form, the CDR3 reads TGTGCCAGCAGCTTACGGTCACAGGGGGTCCGACAAACGGTTACGCAGTATTTT. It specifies CASSLRSQGVRQTVTQYF.

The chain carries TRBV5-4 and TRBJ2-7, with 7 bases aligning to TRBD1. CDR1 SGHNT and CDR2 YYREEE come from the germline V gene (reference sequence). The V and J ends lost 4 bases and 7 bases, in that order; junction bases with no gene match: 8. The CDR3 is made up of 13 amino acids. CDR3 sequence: CASSTDRDWEQYF. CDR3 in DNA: TGTGCCAGCAGCACCGACAGGGATTGGGAGCAGTACTTC. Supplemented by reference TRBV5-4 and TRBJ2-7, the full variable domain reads ETGVTQSPTHLIKTRGQQVTLRCSSQSGHNTVSWYQQALGQGPQFIFQYYREEENGRGNFPPRFSGLQFPNYSSELNVNALELDDSALYLCASSTDRDWEQYFGPGTRLTVT.

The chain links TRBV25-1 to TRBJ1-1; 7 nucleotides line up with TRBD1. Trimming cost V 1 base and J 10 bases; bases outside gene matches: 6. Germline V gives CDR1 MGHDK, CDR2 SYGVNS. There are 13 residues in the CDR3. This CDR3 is CASSEFGRGLAFF. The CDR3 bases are TGTGCCAGCAGTGAATTTGGCAGGGGGTTAGCTTTCTTT.

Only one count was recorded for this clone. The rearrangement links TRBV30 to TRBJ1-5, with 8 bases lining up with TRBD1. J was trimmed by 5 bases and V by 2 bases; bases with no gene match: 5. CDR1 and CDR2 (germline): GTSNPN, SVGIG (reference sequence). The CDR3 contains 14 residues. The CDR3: CAWSSGQGDQPQHF. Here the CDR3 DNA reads TGTGCCTGGAGTTCCGGACAGGGAGATCAGCCCCAGCATTTT.

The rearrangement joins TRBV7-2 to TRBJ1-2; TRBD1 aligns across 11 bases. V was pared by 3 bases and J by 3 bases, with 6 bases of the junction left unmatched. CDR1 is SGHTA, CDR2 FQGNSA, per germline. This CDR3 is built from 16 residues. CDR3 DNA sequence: TGTGCCAGCAGCTTCGGACAGGGGGCGAGAGACTATGGCTACACCTTC. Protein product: CASSFGQGARDYGYTF.

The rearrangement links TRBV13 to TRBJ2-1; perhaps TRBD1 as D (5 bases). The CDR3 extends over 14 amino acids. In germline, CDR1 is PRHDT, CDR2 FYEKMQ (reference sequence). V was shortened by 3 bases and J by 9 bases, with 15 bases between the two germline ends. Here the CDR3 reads CASSFPQGWSEQFF. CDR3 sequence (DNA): TGTGCCAGCAGCTTCCCTCAGGGTTGGAGTGAGCAGTTCTTC.

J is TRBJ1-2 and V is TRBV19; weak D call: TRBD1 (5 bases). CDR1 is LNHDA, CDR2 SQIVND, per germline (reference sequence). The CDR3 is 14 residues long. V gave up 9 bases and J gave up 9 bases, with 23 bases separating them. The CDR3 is CASGAGRLVFSYTF. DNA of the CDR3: TGTGCCAGCGGCGCAGGGAGGTTAGTGTTTAGCTACACCTTC.

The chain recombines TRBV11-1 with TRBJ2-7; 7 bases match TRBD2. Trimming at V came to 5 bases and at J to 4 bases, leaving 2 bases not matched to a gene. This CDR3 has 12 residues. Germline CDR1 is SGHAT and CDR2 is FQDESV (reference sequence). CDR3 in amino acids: CASSPGGYEQYF. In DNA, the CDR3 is TGTGCCAGCAGCCCGGGGGGTTACGAGCAGTACTTC.

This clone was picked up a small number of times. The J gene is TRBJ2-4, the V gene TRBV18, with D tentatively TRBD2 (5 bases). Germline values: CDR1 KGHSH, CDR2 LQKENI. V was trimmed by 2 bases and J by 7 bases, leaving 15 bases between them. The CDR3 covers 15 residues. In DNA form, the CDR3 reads TGTGCCAGCTCACCATCCGGGATCTCAAGGAACATTCAGTACTTC. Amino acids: CASSPSGISRNIQYF.

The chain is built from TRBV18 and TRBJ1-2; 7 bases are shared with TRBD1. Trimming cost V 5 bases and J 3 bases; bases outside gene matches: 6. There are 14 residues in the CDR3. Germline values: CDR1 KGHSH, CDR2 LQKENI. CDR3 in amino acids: CASSSQGVDYGYTF. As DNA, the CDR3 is TGTGCCAGCTCATCTCAGGGGGTCGACTATGGCTACACCTTC.

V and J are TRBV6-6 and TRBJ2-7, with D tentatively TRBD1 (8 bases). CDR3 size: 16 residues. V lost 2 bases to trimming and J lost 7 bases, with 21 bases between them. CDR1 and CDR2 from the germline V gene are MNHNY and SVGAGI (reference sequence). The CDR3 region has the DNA TGTGCCAGCAGTTACCCAACAGGGGGGGGAAGGGAGGAGCAGTACTTC. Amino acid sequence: CASSYPTGGGREEQYF.

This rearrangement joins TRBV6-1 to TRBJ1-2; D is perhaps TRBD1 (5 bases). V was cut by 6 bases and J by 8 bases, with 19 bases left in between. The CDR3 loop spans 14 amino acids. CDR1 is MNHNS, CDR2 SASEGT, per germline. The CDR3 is CASRVSEGSGGYTF. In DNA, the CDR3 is TGTGCCAGCAGGGTTTCGGAGGGGAGCGGAGGCTACACCTTC.

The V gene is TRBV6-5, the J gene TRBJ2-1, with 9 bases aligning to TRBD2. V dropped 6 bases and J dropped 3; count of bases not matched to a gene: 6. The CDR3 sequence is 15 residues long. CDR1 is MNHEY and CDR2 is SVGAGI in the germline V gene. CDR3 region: CASRVAGAVYNEQFF. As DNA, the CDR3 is TGTGCCAGCAGAGTAGCGGGGGCTGTCTACAATGAGCAGTTCTTC.

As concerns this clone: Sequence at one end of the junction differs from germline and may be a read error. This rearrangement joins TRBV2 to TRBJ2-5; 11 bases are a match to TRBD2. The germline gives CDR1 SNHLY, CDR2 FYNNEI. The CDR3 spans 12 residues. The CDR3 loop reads CASSVPLAGGHF. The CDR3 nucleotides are TGTGCCAGCAGTGTCCCCCTAGCGGGGGGCCACTTC.

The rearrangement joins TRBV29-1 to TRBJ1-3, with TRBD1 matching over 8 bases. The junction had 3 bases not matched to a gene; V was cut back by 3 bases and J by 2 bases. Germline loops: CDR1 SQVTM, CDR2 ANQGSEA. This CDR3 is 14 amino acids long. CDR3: CSVDETGAGNTIYF. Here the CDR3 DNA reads TGCAGCGTTGATGAGACAGGGGCTGGAAACACCATATATTTT.

DNA of the CDR3: TGCGCCAGCAGCCAAGAGGGACAGTCACCCCTCCACTTT. Encoded protein: CASSQEGQSPLHF. The V call is TRBV4-1, the J call TRBJ1-6; 7 nucleotides match TRBD1. In germline, CDR1 is MGHRA, CDR2 YSYEKL. The V gene end was trimmed by 0 bases and the J gene end by 10 bases; junction bases not matched to a gene: 0. This CDR3 has 13 amino acids.

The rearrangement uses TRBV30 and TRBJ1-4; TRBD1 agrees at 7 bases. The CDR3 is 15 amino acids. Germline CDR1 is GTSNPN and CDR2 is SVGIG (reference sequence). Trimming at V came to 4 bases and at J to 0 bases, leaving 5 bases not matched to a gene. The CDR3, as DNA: TGTGCCTGGACCACTGGGACAGCAACTAATGAAAAACTGTTTTTT. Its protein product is CAWTTGTATNEKLFF.

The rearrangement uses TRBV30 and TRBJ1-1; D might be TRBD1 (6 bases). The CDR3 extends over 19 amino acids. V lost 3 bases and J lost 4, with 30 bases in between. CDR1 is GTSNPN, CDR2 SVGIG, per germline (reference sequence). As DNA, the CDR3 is TGTGCCTGGAGGACGGCCCTGATCGGGGGTGTAGGGGGGGGCACTGAAGCTTTCTTT. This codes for CAWRTALIGGVGGGTEAFF. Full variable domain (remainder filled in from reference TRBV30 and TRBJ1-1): SQTIHQWPATLVQPVGSPLSLECTVEGTSNPNLYWYRQAAGRGLQLLFYSVGIGQISSEVPQNLSASRPQDRQFILSSKKLLLSDSGFYLCAWRTALIGGVGGGTEAFFGQGTRLTVV.

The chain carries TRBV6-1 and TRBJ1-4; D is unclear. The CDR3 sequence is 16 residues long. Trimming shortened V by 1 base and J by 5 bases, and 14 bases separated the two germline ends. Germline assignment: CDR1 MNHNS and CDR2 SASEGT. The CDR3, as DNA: TGTGCCAGCAGTGAAGGGCGGGTGGTGGGGAATGAAAAACTGTTTTTT. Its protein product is CASSEGRVVGNEKLFF.

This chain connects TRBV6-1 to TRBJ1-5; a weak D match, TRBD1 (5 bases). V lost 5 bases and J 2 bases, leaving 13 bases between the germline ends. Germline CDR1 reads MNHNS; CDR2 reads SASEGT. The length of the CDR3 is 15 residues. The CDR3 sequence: CASSTQGAGNQPQHF. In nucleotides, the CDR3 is TGTGCCAGCAGTACCCAAGGGGCAGGCAATCAGCCCCAGCATTTT.

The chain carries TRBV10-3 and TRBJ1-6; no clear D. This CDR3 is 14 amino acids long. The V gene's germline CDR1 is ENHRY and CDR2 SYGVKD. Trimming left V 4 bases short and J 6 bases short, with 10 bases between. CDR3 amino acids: CAISGGQSNSPLHF. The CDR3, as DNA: TGTGCCATCAGTGGTGGGCAGAGTAATTCACCCCTCCACTTT.